These 30 T cell receptor beta chains originate from one sample sequenced in a study of cytomegalovirus exposure and HLA in healthy donors. Both 60 Vbeta primers and 13 Jbeta primers went into the PCR. TCRdb's copy holds only in-frame clones and misses some; the assay was immunoSEQ multiplex PCR. Here the sample spans about 160,000 clones, 65% to 85% being singletons. The sequencing input was PBMCs. The receptors originated from a boy aged 2 to 10 in good health and CMV-seronegative.

The J gene is TRBJ2-5, the V gene TRBV29-1, with D tentatively TRBD2 (5 bases). V was shortened by 4 bases and J by 5 bases, with 11 bases between the two germline ends. Germline lookup yields CDR1 SQVTM and CDR2 ANQGSEA. This CDR3 spans 12 amino acids. DNA of the CDR3: TGCAGCGTTGGTGCTAGCCGGGAGACCCAGTACTTC. Protein sequence: CSVGASRETQYF. The full variable domain, its missing parts supplied by reference TRBV29-1 and TRBJ2-5, is SAVISQKPSRDICQRGTSLTIQCQVDSQVTMMFWYRQQPGQSLTLIATANQGSEATYESGFVIDKFPISRPNLTFSTLTVSNMSPEDSSIYLCSVGASRETQYFGPGTRLLVL.

This clone was detected a few times. The chain links TRBV27 to TRBJ2-3, with 8 nucleotides matching TRBD2. With 2 bases clipped from V and 10 bases from J, the junction kept 5 bases outside the gene matches. The CDR3 extends over 13 amino acids. Germline CDR1 MNHEY, CDR2 SMNVEV (reference sequence). Here the CDR3 DNA reads TGTGCCAGCAGTTTACAACGGGGGGGCCCGCAGTATTTT. Protein sequence: CASSLQRGGPQYF.

The rearrangement uses TRBV18 and TRBJ2-5; 7 bases align to TRBD2. The CDR3 extends over 16 amino acids. Germline CDR1 KGHSH, CDR2 LQKENI. With V trimmed by 5 bases and J by 4 bases, 13 bases remained unmatched. CDR3 DNA sequence: TGTGCCAGCTCAGAAGCGCGGGGGAAGGGGAGAGAGACCCAGTACTTC. It translates to CASSEARGKGRETQYF.

This chain connects TRBV27 to TRBJ1-5; D might be TRBD1 (5 bases). The CDR3 is made up of 14 amino acids. Germline lookup yields CDR1 MNHEY and CDR2 SMNVEV (reference sequence). V lost 2 bases and J lost 4, with 9 bases in between. In DNA, the CDR3 is TGTGCCAGCAGTTTAAGGCAGGGAAATCAGCCCCAGCATTTT. It encodes CASSLRQGNQPQHF.

The rearrangement links TRBV19 to TRBJ2-5; TRBD2 matches 11 bases. Trimming cost V 6 bases and J 1 base; bases outside gene matches: 4. CDR1 LNHDA and CDR2 SQIVND come from the germline V gene (reference sequence). The CDR3 has 15 residues. CDR3 loop: CASSATSGGQETQYF. The CDR3 DNA reads as TGTGCCAGTAGCGCCACTAGCGGGGGCCAAGAGACCCAGTACTTC.

The V and J genes are TRBV5-4 and TRBJ1-1; TRBD1 might be the D (5 bases). Trimming left V 4 bases short and J 2 bases short, with 9 bases between. Germline V gene sequence: CDR1 SGHNT, CDR2 YYREEE (reference sequence). The CDR3 spans 13 residues. For the CDR3, the DNA is TGTGCCAGCAGCCTGACAGTAAACACTGAAGCTTTCTTT. This codes for CASSLTVNTEAFF. The full variable domain, in which reference TRBV5-4 and TRBJ1-1 provide the parts outside the CDR3, is ETGVTQSPTHLIKTRGQQVTLRCSSQSGHNTVSWYQQALGQGPQFIFQYYREEENGRGNFPPRFSGLQFPNYSSELNVNALELDDSALYLCASSLTVNTEAFFGQGTRLTVV.

The V and J genes are TRBV10-3 and TRBJ1-2, with D perhaps matching TRBD1 (5 bases). The germline V gene encodes CDR1 ENHRY and CDR2 SYGVKD. Trimming removed 6 bases from V and 6 bases from J, with 20 bases in between. The CDR3 length is 15 residues. For the CDR3, the DNA is TGTGCCATCAGGCTTGGACAAGGTTCCCGTGATGGCTACACCTTC. It yields the protein CAIRLGQGSRDGYTF.

The chain combines TRBV7-8 with TRBJ2-3; 9 bases map to TRBD2. The CDR3 spans 17 residues. The ends lost 3 bases at V and 2 bases at J; junction bases unmatched: 9. Germline CDR1 SGHVS, CDR2 FQNEAQ. CDR3 residues: CASSFRPGTSYTDTQYF. As DNA, the CDR3 is TGTGCCAGCAGCTTTCGTCCCGGGACTAGCTACACAGATACGCAGTATTTT.

V and J are TRBV7-2 and TRBJ2-3; TRBD2 is a possible D gene (5 bases). The CDR3 sequence is 13 residues long. Germline CDR1 reads SGHTA; CDR2 reads FQGNSA. The V end was cut by 5 bases, the J end by 6 bases, with 12 bases between. The CDR3 sequence: CASSPIGVDTQYF. CDR3 DNA: TGTGCCAGCAGCCCGATCGGGGTGGATACGCAGTATTTT.

CDR3 DNA: TGTGCCACCAGCAGAGTCCCCACAGGGAACGAGCAGTACGTC. Its translation: CATSRVPTGNEQYV. This chain uses TRBV15 with TRBJ2-7; possible D gene TRBD1, 6 bases. The CDR3 extends over 14 amino acids. V shed 1 base and J shed 5 bases, with 12 bases lying between them. The germline gives CDR1 LNHNV, CDR2 YYDKDF (reference sequence).

This clone was found a few times. The CDR3 DNA is TGTGCCAGCAGTGACACAGGGGGAACTTACAATGAGCAGTTCTTC. This sequence encodes CASSDTGGTYNEQFF. This rearrangement joins TRBV6-1 to TRBJ2-1; 8 nucleotides line up with TRBD1. The CDR3 totals 15 residues. The V gene's germline CDR1 is MNHNS and CDR2 SASEGT. J gave up 4 bases and V 3 bases, and 5 bases lay outside the gene matches.

The chain recombines TRBV9 with TRBJ1-1; no clear D. Trimming stripped 1 base from V and 2 bases from J, with 12 bases between. The CDR3 runs to 15 residues. CDR1 and CDR2 from the germline V gene are SGDLS and YYNGEE. The CDR3 is CASSVRLPANTEAFF. The CDR3 DNA sequence: TGTGCCAGCAGCGTACGACTTCCCGCAAACACTGAAGCTTTCTTT.

This clone turned up a few times. The rearrangement joins TRBV2 to TRBJ1-6; D gene unclear. With 10 bases removed from V and 9 bases from J, the gap between germline ends came to 19 bases. This CDR3 contains 14 residues. Germline CDR1 SNHLY, CDR2 FYNNEI. The CDR3 spells CAIHERVVGSPLHF. In DNA form, the CDR3 reads TGTGCCATTCATGAGCGGGTGGTAGGTTCACCCCTCCACTTT.

This clone was counted once. The V gene is TRBV7-3, the J gene TRBJ2-1; 11 bases map to TRBD2. Trimming took 1 base from V and 9 from J; bases not matched to a gene: 5. CDR3 length equals 15 residues. Germline values: CDR1 SGHTA, CDR2 FQGTGA. CDR3 protein: CASSLIAGGLGEQFF. The CDR3 DNA follows: TGTGCCAGCAGCTTAATAGCGGGAGGGTTGGGTGAGCAGTTCTTC.

The rearrangement joins TRBV9 to TRBJ1-2; a weak D match, TRBD1 (5 bases). Germline V lookup: CDR1 SGDLS, CDR2 YYNGEE. V was clipped by 0 bases and J by 8 bases, with 14 bases between them. The length of the CDR3 is 14 residues. As DNA, the CDR3 is TGTGCCAGCAGCGTAGAAGTGGGGGGGATGGGCTACACCTTC. Amino acids: CASSVEVGGMGYTF.

The gene calls are TRBV25-1 and TRBJ2-1, with TRBD2 matching 7 bases. The V and J ends lost 3 bases and 8 bases, in that order; junction bases with no gene match: 7. Per germline, CDR1 MGHDK and CDR2 SYGVNS. The CDR3 is made up of 14 amino acids. The CDR3 spells CASSEGGSFHEQFF. In nucleotides, the CDR3 is TGTGCCAGCAGTGAGGGCGGGAGTTTCCATGAGCAGTTCTTC.

This chain connects TRBV25-1 to TRBJ2-3; D is uncertain. Trimming removed 8 bases from V and 6 bases from J, with 9 bases in between. The CDR3 covers 11 residues. CDR1 MGHDK and CDR2 SYGVNS come from the germline V gene. CDR3 sequence (DNA): TGTGCCAGCTCCTCTAGGGATACGCAGTATTTT. It codes for CASSSRDTQYF.

This chain uses TRBV5-8 with TRBJ1-1; 9 nucleotides align to TRBD1. After removal of 5 bases from V and 5 bases from J, the junction contained 4 bases not matched to a gene. Germline V gene lookup returns CDR1 SGHTS and CDR2 YDEGEE. This CDR3 is built from 13 residues. The CDR3 DNA follows: TGTGCCAGCAGTCGTGACAGGGGGACTGAAGCTTTCTTT. It yields the protein CASSRDRGTEAFF.

The DNA for the CDR3 is TGTGCCAGCAGCTTAATCGGCAGGGGGCTTGGAAACACCATATATTTT. This gives the protein CASSLIGRGLGNTIYF. The chain employs TRBV7-2 and TRBJ1-3; 8 bases match TRBD1. The CDR3 contains 16 residues. The V and J ends lost 2 bases and 3 bases, in that order; junction bases with no gene match: 6. Germline assignment: CDR1 SGHTA and CDR2 FQGNSA.

The chain has TRBV5-1 and TRBJ1-2; 10 nucleotides match TRBD1. This CDR3 has 14 amino acids. The J segment lost 6 bases and the V segment lost 3 bases, leaving 5 bases of the junction unmatched. Germline CDR1 reads SGHRS; CDR2 reads YFSETQ. The CDR3 here is CASSWMGTGDGYTF. The CDR3 DNA is TGCGCCAGCAGCTGGATGGGGACAGGGGATGGCTACACCTTC.

V usage is TRBV19 and J usage is TRBJ1-6, with 7 bases aligning to TRBD1. Germline lookup yields CDR1 LNHDA and CDR2 SQIVND (reference sequence). V lost 0 bases and J lost 7; bases outside the gene matches: 9. The CDR3 loop spans 17 amino acids. CDR3 sequence (DNA): TGTGCCAGTAGTATAGACCCCCGACAGGGCACCAATTCACCCCTCCACTTT. It translates to CASSIDPRQGTNSPLHF. The variable domain in full, with the rest retrieved from reference TRBV19 and TRBJ1-6, is DGGITQSPKYLFRKEGQNVTLSCEQNLNHDAMYWYRQDPGQGLRLIYYSQIVNDFQKGDIAEGYSVSREKKESFPLTVTSAQKNPTAFYLCASSIDPRQGTNSPLHFGNGTRLTVT.

The gene calls are TRBV30 and TRBJ1-4; 8 positions agree with TRBD1. V lost 3 bases, J lost 11 bases, and 14 bases stayed unmatched. CDR3 length: 15 amino acids. Germline-derived CDR1 and CDR2 are GTSNPN and SVGIG (reference sequence). The CDR3 nucleotides read TGTGCCTGGAGACAGGGGGGCACCCAAGGGCCCAAACTGTTTTTT. Residues: CAWRQGGTQGPKLFF.

J is TRBJ2-7 and V is TRBV7-4; D is perhaps TRBD2 (5 bases). This CDR3 spans 17 amino acids. V lost 1 base and J lost 5, with 21 bases in between. Looked up from germline, CDR1 is SGHVT and CDR2 is SQSDAQ. The chain's CDR3 is CASSLGKVSGAAHEQYV. For the CDR3, the DNA is TGTGCCAGCAGCTTAGGAAAGGTCAGCGGCGCTGCTCACGAGCAGTACGTC.

This CDR3 is CASGLALTGGSGANVLTF. CDR3 coding DNA: TGTGCTAGTGGTTTGGCCTTGACAGGGGGTTCTGGGGCCAACGTCCTGACTTTC. The genes are TRBV12-5 and TRBJ2-6, with TRBD1 identical over 9 bases. Germline V gene sequence: CDR1 LGHNT, CDR2 FRNRAP. Germline trimming cut 1 base from V and 1 base from J; bases unmatched to any gene: 5. There are 18 residues in the CDR3. Using reference TRBV12-5 and TRBJ2-6 for the parts outside the CDR3, the full variable domain is DARVTQTPRHKVTEMGQEVTMRCQPILGHNTVFWYRQTMMQGLELLAYFRNRAPLDDSGMPKDRFSAEMPDATLATLKIQPSEPRDSAVYFCASGLALTGGSGANVLTFGAGSRLTVL.

The chain carries TRBV5-6 and TRBJ2-7, with 7 bases that match TRBD1. CDR1 and CDR2 (germline): SGHDT, YYEEEE. The CDR3 covers 15 residues. V shed 0 bases and J 0 bases; nucleotides not matched to a gene: 3. The DNA for the CDR3 is TGTGCCAGCAGCTTGGGACAGGGTAGCTCCTACGAGCAGTACGTC. It encodes CASSLGQGSSYEQYV.

V and J are TRBV5-6 and TRBJ1-2; D is unresolved. CDR1 is SGHDT and CDR2 is YYEEEE in the germline V gene. The CDR3 runs 14 residues. V lost 0 bases and J lost 4, with 10 bases in between. The CDR3: CASSLAGGIYGYTF. In nucleotides, the CDR3 is TGTGCCAGCAGCTTGGCCGGAGGGATCTATGGCTACACCTTC.

The V call is TRBV7-9, the J call TRBJ1-2, with TRBD1 identical over 10 bases. V gave up 4 bases and J gave up 7 bases; unmatched junction bases: 3. This CDR3 has 13 residues. Germline CDR1 and CDR2: SEHNR and FQNEAQ (reference sequence). For the CDR3, the DNA is TGTGCCAGCAGCTCCCGGGACAGGGGTGGCTACACCTTC. Encoded protein: CASSSRDRGGYTF. Drawing the rest from reference TRBV7-9 and TRBJ1-2, the complete variable domain is DTGVSQNPRHKITKRGQNVTFRCDPISEHNRLYWYRQTLGQGPEFLTYFQNEAQLEKSRLLSDRFSAERPKGSFSTLEIQRTEQGDSAMYLCASSSRDRGGYTFGSGTRLTVV.

J is TRBJ1-1 and V is TRBV19; D is perhaps TRBD1 (5 bases). V lost 2 bases and J 2 bases, leaving 12 bases between the germline ends. Germline V gene lookup returns CDR1 LNHDA and CDR2 SQIVND (reference sequence). There are 15 residues in the CDR3. CDR3 protein: CASSIQHGHNTEAFF. The CDR3 DNA reads TGTGCCAGTAGTATACAGCATGGACACAACACTGAAGCTTTCTTT.

The chain recombines TRBV4-3 with TRBJ2-1, with 10 bases identical to TRBD2. The germline V gene has CDR1 LGHNA and CDR2 YSLEER. J lost 15 bases, V lost 0 bases, and 14 bases had no gene match. The CDR3 is 16 residues long. The CDR3 reads CASSQDRRLAGVRTFF. The CDR3 coding sequence is TGCGCCAGCAGCCAAGATAGGAGGCTAGCGGGGGTGAGGACGTTCTTC.

V and J are TRBV7-2 and TRBJ1-3, with 7 bases lining up with TRBD1. The CDR3 covers 14 residues. Germline V gives CDR1 SGHTA, CDR2 FQGNSA. V trimming: 7 bases; J trimming: 0 bases; junction bases outside the gene matches: 3. The DNA of the CDR3 is TGTGCCAGCACCCGGGACAGCTCTGGAAACACCATATATTTT. As protein: CASTRDSSGNTIYF.